The clone carrying this T cell receptor beta chain showed up just a few times. Its antigen remains unknown. V was cut by 3 bases and J by 3 bases, with 10 bases left in between. The germline V gene has CDR1 SGDLS and CDR2 YYNGEE. The CDR3 covers 14 residues. No treatment of any kind had been given to any patient before thyroid surgery. As processed by the authors: A distant-metastasis classifier for papillary thyroid cancer was built using CDR3 differences across clinicopathological groups. From the PCR reads, TCRdb re-called clones with MiXCR. The V and J calls follow TCRdb's processing rather than the paper's. The sample lists just over 30,000 clones, roughly 20% occurring once. This specimen comes from a study of metastatic and nonmetastatic thyroid tumors. Study details: The authors compared repertoires across blood and tumor or nodule tissue from malignant and benign thyroid patients.

Whole-study findings and limits: Reportedly, malignant thyroid tumors had significantly higher TCR beta diversity than benign nodules, in blood and tumor.

This clonotype was obtained from a female donor with papillary thyroid cancer or a benign thyroid nodule (not recorded which). Some clones in this sample may be carry-over from other donors' samples. The sample consisted of blood. The chain is built from TRBV9 and TRBJ2-4; D possibly matches TRBD1 or TRBD2 (5 bases each). CDR3 amino acids: CASSGGTHKNIQYF. CDR3 DNA: TGTGCCAGCAGCGGGGGGACCCACAAAAACATTCAGTACTTC. The full variable domain, with the rest looked up from reference TRBV9 and TRBJ2-4, is DSGVTQTPKHLITATGQRVTLRCSPRSGDLSVYWYQQSLDQGLQFLIQYYNGEERAKGNILERFSAQQFPDLHSELNLSSLELGDSALYFCASSGGTHKNIQYFGAGTRLSVL.